The 5 T cell receptor beta chains presented below share a single source sample, sequenced in a study of regulatory T cells in long-lasting Graves disease. Regarding time point: newly diagnosed GD, antithyroid drugs for less than 3 months. There was RNA extracted from PBMCs, and the TCR library was made from it. Construction of TCR beta libraries relied on iRepertoire HTBI primers and on Arm-PCR targeting CDR3 regions. TCRdb reprocessed the multiplex PCR reads with MiXCR, giving one entry per CDR3 protein. The sample has 450,000 to 650,000 distinct CDR3 sequences; roughly 15% are singletons. These data are also associated with another study on T cells in Graves' hyperthyroidism and ophthalmopathy.

The sequencing here drew on peripheral blood mononuclear cells (PBMCs), taken at new diagnosis, from a patient treated with antithyroid drugs. The origin of the receptors is a woman aged 35-65 years with Graves disease.

This clonotype showed up just a few times. This chain connects TRBV12-3 or TRBV12-4 to TRBJ1-6; TRBD1 aligns across 11 bases. The CDR3 covers 16 residues. V lost 5 bases to trimming and J lost 9 bases; unmatched junction nucleotides: 9. This chain's CDR3 is CASSPGTGGIGSPLHF. CDR3 bases: TGTGCCAGCAGTCCCGGGACAGGGGGAATAGGTTCACCCCTCCACTTT.

The sample holds many counts of this clonotype. The chain has TRBV7-9 and TRBJ2-1; D remains unclear. The CDR3 covers 12 residues. The V end was cut by 1 base, the J end by 7 bases, with 5 bases between. CDR1 and CDR2 (germline): SEHNR, FQNEAQ (reference sequence). The CDR3 DNA sequence: TGTGCCAGCAGCTTAGGAATGAATGAGCAGTTCTTC. Translation: CASSLGMNEQFF.

This clonotype was seen ten or more times. This chain uses TRBV2 with TRBJ2-7, with D maybe TRBD2 (6 bases). The CDR3 sequence is 12 residues long. V lost 10 bases and J lost 6, with 16 bases in between. Germline V gene data show CDR1 as SNHLY and CDR2 as FYNNEI. CDR3 sequence: CATGTPPSEQYF. As DNA, the CDR3 is TGTGCCACGGGGACTCCTCCTAGCGAGCAGTACTTC.

The chain uses TRBV12-3 or TRBV12-4 and TRBJ1-2, with TRBD1 matching 8 bases. Losses at the gene ends were 5 bases for V and 3 bases for J; bases not matched to a gene: 8. This CDR3 contains 15 residues. The CDR3 is CASSSDRGLHYGYTF. The CDR3 nucleotides read TGTGCCAGCAGTAGCGACAGGGGCCTCCACTATGGCTACACCTTC.

This clonotype was counted between two and nine times. The germline gene is not matched at one end of the junction; a read error may be the cause. This chain connects TRBV12-3 or TRBV12-4 to TRBJ1-2, with 10 bases that match TRBD1. The CDR3 consists of 17 residues. The CDR3 coding sequence is TGTGCCAGCAGTCCTCGCCGACCGGGACAGGGGTCCTATGGCCACACCTTC. It is translated as CASSPRRPGQGSYGHTF.